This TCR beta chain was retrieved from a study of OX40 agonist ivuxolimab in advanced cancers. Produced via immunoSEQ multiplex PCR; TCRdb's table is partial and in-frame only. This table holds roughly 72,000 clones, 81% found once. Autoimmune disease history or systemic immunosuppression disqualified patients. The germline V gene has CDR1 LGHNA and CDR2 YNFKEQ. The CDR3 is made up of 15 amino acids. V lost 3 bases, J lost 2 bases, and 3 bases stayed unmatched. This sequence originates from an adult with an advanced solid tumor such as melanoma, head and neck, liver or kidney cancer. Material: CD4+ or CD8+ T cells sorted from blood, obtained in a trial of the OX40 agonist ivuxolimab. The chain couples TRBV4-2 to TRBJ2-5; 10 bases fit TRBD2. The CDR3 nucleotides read TGTGCCAGCAGCCACTCAGCGGGAGGGCAAGAGACCCAGTACTTC. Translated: CASSHSAGGQETQYF.